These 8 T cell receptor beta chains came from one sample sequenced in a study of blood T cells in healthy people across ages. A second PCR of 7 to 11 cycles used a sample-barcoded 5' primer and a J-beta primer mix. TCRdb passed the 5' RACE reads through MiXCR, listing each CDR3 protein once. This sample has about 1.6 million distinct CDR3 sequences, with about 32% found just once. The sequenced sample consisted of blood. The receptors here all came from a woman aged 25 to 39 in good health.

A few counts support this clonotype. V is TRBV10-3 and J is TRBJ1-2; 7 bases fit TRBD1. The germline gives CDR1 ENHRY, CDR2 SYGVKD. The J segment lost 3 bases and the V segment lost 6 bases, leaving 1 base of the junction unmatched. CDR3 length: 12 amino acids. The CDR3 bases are TGTGCCATCAGCGACAGGGACTATGGCTACACCTTC. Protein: CAISDRDYGYTF.

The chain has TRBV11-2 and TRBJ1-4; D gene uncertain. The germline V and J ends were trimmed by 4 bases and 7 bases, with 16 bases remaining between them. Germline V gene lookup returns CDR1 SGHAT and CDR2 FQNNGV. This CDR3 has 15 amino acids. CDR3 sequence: CASSSMGQLGEKLFF. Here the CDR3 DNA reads TGTGCCAGCAGCTCCATGGGCCAACTAGGTGAAAAACTGTTTTTT.

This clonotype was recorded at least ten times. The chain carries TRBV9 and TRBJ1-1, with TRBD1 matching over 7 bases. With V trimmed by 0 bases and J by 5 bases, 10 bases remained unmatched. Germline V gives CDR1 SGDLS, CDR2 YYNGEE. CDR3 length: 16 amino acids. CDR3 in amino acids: CASSVGARGLETEAFF. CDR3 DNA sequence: TGTGCCAGCAGCGTAGGAGCGAGGGGGCTGGAAACTGAAGCTTTCTTT.

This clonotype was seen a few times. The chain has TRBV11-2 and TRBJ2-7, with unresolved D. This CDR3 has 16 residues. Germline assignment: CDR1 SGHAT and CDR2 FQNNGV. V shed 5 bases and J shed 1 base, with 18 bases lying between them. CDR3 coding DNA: TGTGCCAGCAGCATAAATAGACCCCCGGGTTCCTACGAGCAGTACTTC. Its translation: CASSINRPPGSYEQYF.

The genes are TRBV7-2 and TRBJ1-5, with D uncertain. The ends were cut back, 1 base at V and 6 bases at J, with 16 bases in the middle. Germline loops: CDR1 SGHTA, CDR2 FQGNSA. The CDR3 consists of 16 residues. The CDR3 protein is CASSLEIWPKSQPQHF. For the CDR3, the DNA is TGTGCCAGCAGCTTAGAAATCTGGCCAAAGAGTCAGCCCCAGCATTTT.

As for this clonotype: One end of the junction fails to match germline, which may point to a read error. CDR3 residues: CASSYSQASSYIEQFF. CDR3 DNA sequence: TGTGCCAGCAGTTACTCGCAGGCGAGCTCCTACATTGAGCAGTTCTTC. This chain links TRBV6-5 with TRBJ2-1, with D hard to call. The CDR3 is made up of 16 amino acids. The germline CDR1 and CDR2 sequences are MNHEY and SVGAGI.

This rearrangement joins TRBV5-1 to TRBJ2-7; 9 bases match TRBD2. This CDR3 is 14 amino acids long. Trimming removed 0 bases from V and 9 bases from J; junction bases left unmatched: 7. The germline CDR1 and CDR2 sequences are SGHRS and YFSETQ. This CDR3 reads CASSLEGSGSGQYF. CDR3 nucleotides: TGCGCCAGCAGCTTGGAGGGTAGCGGGAGCGGGCAGTACTTC.

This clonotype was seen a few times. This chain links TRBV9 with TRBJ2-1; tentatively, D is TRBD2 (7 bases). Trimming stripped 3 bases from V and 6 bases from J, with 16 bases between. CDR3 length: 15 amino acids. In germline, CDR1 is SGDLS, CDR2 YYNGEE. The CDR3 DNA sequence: TGTGCCAGCAGCGAGGGGGGAGGGCCCCTCAATGAGCAGTTCTTC. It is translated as CASSEGGGPLNEQFF.